What follows are 17 T cell receptor beta chains derived from one specimen sequenced in a study of cytomegalovirus exposure and HLA in healthy donors. Researchers ran the PCR with 60 Vbeta and 13 Jbeta primers. Profiling relied on immunoSEQ multiplex PCR, and the TCRdb table lists in-frame clones only, not all of them. Among approximately 190,000 clones listed, about four fifths were seen once. The sequenced sample was PBMCs. The origin of the receptors is a man aged 40-49 years in good health and CMV-seropositive.

The CDR3 DNA reads as TGTGCCACCAGCCGAAACTCAGGGGGCGGAGAGACCCAGTACTTC. Translating gives CATSRNSGGGETQYF. The genes are TRBV15 and TRBJ2-5; 8 bases are a match to TRBD1. The J segment lost 4 bases and the V segment lost 5 bases, leaving 9 bases of the junction unmatched. CDR1 is LNHNV, CDR2 YYDKDF, per germline (reference sequence). The CDR3 is 15 residues long.

The chain joins TRBV7-2 to TRBJ2-7, with 11 bases matching TRBD2. V gave up 1 base and J gave up 3 bases; unmatched junction bases: 2. The CDR3 totals 15 residues. The germline CDR1 and CDR2 sequences are SGHTA and FQGNSA. The CDR3 sequence: CASSLVTSGSYEQYF. Here the CDR3 DNA reads TGTGCCAGCAGCTTAGTTACTAGCGGGAGCTACGAGCAGTACTTC.

The gene calls are TRBV7-8 and TRBJ2-3; a weak D match, TRBD2 (5 bases). Between the trimmed V and J ends, which lost 1 base and 2 bases, there was a span of 13 bases. CDR3 length: 16 residues. Germline V gives CDR1 SGHVS, CDR2 FQNEAQ. CDR3 residues: CASSLGASLSTDTQYF. Here the CDR3 DNA reads TGTGCCAGCAGCTTAGGGGCTAGCCTCTCCACAGATACGCAGTATTTT.

This clone has a handful of counts. V usage is TRBV15 and J usage is TRBJ2-5, with D possibly TRBD1 on 6 matching bases. CDR1 and CDR2 from the germline V gene are LNHNV and YYDKDF (reference sequence). CDR3 length: 14 amino acids. The V and J ends lost 2 bases and 4 bases respectively, with 11 bases between them. The CDR3 DNA follows: TGTGCCACCAGCAGAAATACAGGGACAGAGACCCAGTACTTC. As protein: CATSRNTGTETQYF. Full variable domain (outside the CDR3, taken from reference TRBV15 and TRBJ2-5): DAMVIQNPRYQVTQFGKPVTLSCSQTLNHNVMYWYQQKSSQAPKLLFHYYDKDFNNEADTPDNFQSRRPNTSFCFLDIRSPGLGDTAMYLCATSRNTGTETQYFGPGTRLLVL.

This clone was observed a few times. The genes are TRBV5-6 and TRBJ1-1, with TRBD1 as a possible D gene (6 bases). V was cut by 3 bases and J by 5 bases, with 17 bases left in between. The CDR3 has 15 residues. Germline V CDR1 and CDR2: SGHDT, YYEEEE. The CDR3 sequence: CASSWGAGARTEAFF. The CDR3 DNA follows: TGTGCCAGCAGCTGGGGCGCGGGGGCGCGGACTGAAGCTTTCTTT.

This chain joins TRBV7-9 and TRBJ2-1; 8 bases map to TRBD1. Germline V gene data show CDR1 as SEHNR and CDR2 as FQNEAQ (reference sequence). V trimming: 4 bases; J trimming: 4 bases; junction bases outside the gene matches: 6. There are 15 residues in the CDR3. The chain's CDR3 is CASSWPGQGYNEQFF. The CDR3, as DNA: TGTGCCAGCAGCTGGCCAGGACAGGGTTACAATGAGCAGTTCTTC.

The J gene is TRBJ2-3, the V gene TRBV14; D perhaps matches TRBD2 (6 bases). CDR1 is SGHDN and CDR2 is FVKESK in the germline V gene. The CDR3 runs to 16 residues. Trimming removed 4 bases from V and 6 bases from J, with 20 bases in between. The CDR3 protein is CASSPLGLRNRDTQYF. As DNA, the CDR3 is TGTGCCAGCAGCCCTCTGGGACTTAGGAATCGGGATACGCAGTATTTT.

This chain links TRBV2 with TRBJ1-1; the match to TRBD1 covers 7 bases. The CDR3 is made up of 14 amino acids. CDR1 is SNHLY and CDR2 is FYNNEI in the germline V gene. V dropped 4 bases and J dropped 4; count of bases not matched to a gene: 6. The CDR3 region has the DNA TGTGCCAGCAGTGTTCGACAGGGCGGCACTGAAGCTTTCTTT. The encoded protein is CASSVRQGGTEAFF.

This chain uses TRBV6-6 with TRBJ2-5, with TRBD2 matching 14 bases. CDR3 length: 15 amino acids. J gave up 3 bases and V 7 bases, and 4 bases lay outside the gene matches. CDR1 is MNHNY and CDR2 is SVGAGI in the germline V gene (reference sequence). CDR3 in amino acids: CASTGTSGSKETQYF. CDR3 nucleotide sequence: TGTGCCAGCACAGGGACTAGCGGGAGTAAAGAGACCCAGTACTTC.

The chain carries TRBV30 and TRBJ1-5; 7 bases align to TRBD1. J lost 5 bases, V lost 4 bases, and 14 bases had no gene match. The CDR3 length is 16 residues. CDR1 and CDR2 from the germline V gene are GTSNPN and SVGIG (reference sequence). The CDR3 coding sequence is TGTGCCTGGAACGCCCGGAGGACAGGCAAAGATCAGCCCCAGCATTTT. This translates into CAWNARRTGKDQPQHF.

This sequence joins TRBV10-3 and TRBJ1-2, with 9 bases aligning to TRBD1. V dropped 6 bases and J dropped 6; count of bases not matched to a gene: 8. The CDR3 loop spans 14 amino acids. Germline CDR1 is ENHRY and CDR2 is SYGVKD. The CDR3 DNA reads as TGTGCCATCAGACCTACTACAGGGGGCCATGGCTACACCTTC. Its translation is CAIRPTTGGHGYTF.

The rearrangement joins TRBV6-6 to TRBJ2-2; TRBD2 matches at 9 bases. This CDR3 contains 16 residues. With 7 bases clipped from V and 5 bases from J, the junction kept 11 bases outside the gene matches. The germline V gene encodes CDR1 MNHNY and CDR2 SVGAGI (reference sequence). The CDR3 bases are TGTGCCAGCACGCGGGGGGGGGATCCGGTAACCGGGGAGCTGTTTTTT. This gives the protein CASTRGGDPVTGELFF.

This chain connects TRBV6-6 to TRBJ1-2, with a weak D call TRBD1 (5 bases). Per the germline V gene, CDR1 is MNHNY and CDR2 is SVGAGI (reference sequence). The CDR3 spans 12 residues. Trimming removed 6 bases from V and 7 bases from J, with 12 bases in between. Here the CDR3 DNA reads TGTGCCAGCAGGGGAAGACAGTTTGGCTACACCTTC. This gives the protein CASRGRQFGYTF.

The rearrangement uses TRBV28 and TRBJ2-5; TRBD2 agrees at 9 bases. The V gene's germline CDR1 is MDHEN and CDR2 SYDVKM. With V trimmed by 8 bases and J by 7 bases, 17 bases remained unmatched. This CDR3 contains 16 residues. CDR3 DNA: TGTGCCAGCCGGGACAGATCGGGACTAGCCTTGCGGACCCAGTACTTC. Amino acids: CASRDRSGLALRTQYF.

The gene calls are TRBV7-4 and TRBJ1-5; TRBD1 matches 8 bases. Per the germline V gene, CDR1 is SGHVT and CDR2 is SQSDAQ. The length of the CDR3 is 16 residues. J was trimmed by 4 bases and V by 1 base; bases with no gene match: 6. CDR3 region: CASSLEGRGQNQPQHF. CDR3 DNA: TGTGCCAGCAGCTTAGAGGGCAGGGGGCAAAATCAGCCCCAGCATTTT.

Written as DNA, the CDR3 is TGCAGCTTGACTAGCGGGGCTAGGGAGACCCAGTACTTC. This translates into CSLTSGARETQYF. The chain has TRBV29-1 and TRBJ2-5; 11 bases are a match to TRBD2. Germline V gene sequence: CDR1 SQVTM, CDR2 ANQGSEA. V shed 8 bases, J shed 5 bases, and the junction held 7 bases outside the gene matches. The CDR3 runs to 13 residues. The variable domain in full, with the rest retrieved from reference TRBV29-1 and TRBJ2-5, is SAVISQKPSRDICQRGTSLTIQCQVDSQVTMMFWYRQQPGQSLTLIATANQGSEATYESGFVIDKFPISRPNLTFSTLTVSNMSPEDSSIYLCSLTSGARETQYFGPGTRLLVL.

The genes are TRBV21-1 and TRBJ2-5; whether TRBD1, the table's D call, matches the DNA was not checked. TRBV21-1 is a pseudogene. The CDR3 length is 14 residues. CDR3: CASSNYRGRETQYF. The CDR3 nucleotides read TGTGCCAGCAGCAACTACAGGGGGCGAGAGACCCAGTACTTC.